This entry describes one T cell receptor (beta chain). This clonotype was detected a few times. Its antigen has not been determined. It has no much larger one-base neighbor in the sample; base qualities were not kept. Every donor was a healthy Caucasian. The twin cohort comprised three pairs of female monozygotic twins, all aged about 18 to 29 years. Positive isolation kits from Invitrogen were used to isolate the CD4+ and CD8+ T cell populations. The sample comes from a study of identical twins listed by TCRdb under 2016. Looking at the study overall: TCR alpha and beta repertoires from monozygotic twins, unrelated adults of various ages and cord blood were deep-sequenced to test whether fetal clonotypes persist. To rule out contamination, the twin experiments were replicated at different times with different library preparation protocols. The full study reports these points: Because the same donors could not be followed over many years, conclusions were based on cross-sectional statistical analysis. In beta out-of-frame sequences, excess twin sharing was weaker, because having fewer shared sequences lowered the signal-to-noise ratio. Out-of-frame TCR alpha sharing in monozygotic twins was systematically underestimated by recombination models, whereas sharing between unrelated individuals was in agreement with the recombination models. Invariant T cells such as MAIT and iNKT could partly confound zero-insertion analyses, though diverse VJ usage argued against this for most clonotypes. Fewer insertions were carried by abundant cord blood beta clonotypes; a weaker similar trend was observed in young adult naive repertoires, while no such trend was observed in memory repertoires. Compared with coincidental sharing between unrelated individuals, an excess of low generation-probability sequences was observed among out-of-frame TCR alpha sequences shared between twins.

From the germline V gene, CDR1 is SGHTA and CDR2 is FQGTGA. For this chain, trimming is 4 bases at the V end and 7 bases at the J end, and the number of junction bases without a gene match is 12. The CDR3 sequence holds 16 residues, the cysteine and phenylalanine included. Of the read, only the CDR3 DNA is kept; its 48 bases are in frame from base 1. Library generation was performed with 5' RACE. The sequencing machine was an Illumina HiSeq 2000. Template switching introduced a universal primer binding site; the final cDNA contained a unique molecular identifier, enabling accurate counting of TCR cDNA molecules. Specific primers in the conserved constant-segment region were used to synthesize first-strand cDNA for TCR alpha and beta chains. To control for contamination, every cDNA library carried two barcodes: a SMART-Mk sample barcode plus Illumina barcodes. TruSeq adapter sequences, together with Illumina sample barcodes, were added in two successive PCR steps. Sequencing of the TCR alpha and beta cDNA libraries was done on the Illumina HiSeq platform using custom primers. The study's own analysis went as follows. MiGEC processed the raw reads to extract unique molecular identifiers, while MiXCR was used to determine the CDR3 positions. Recombination models were inferred per individual with the repgenHMM and IGoR tools using an EM algorithm. Shared clonotypes were analyzed with the tcR package in R, and sharing was normalized by the product of cloneset sizes. Out-of-frame nonproductive sequences were analyzed to study raw recombination free of thymic and clonal selection effects. TCRdb reran the public reads through fastp at Q25 and MiXCR, keeping productive beta chains. Rows with a matching CDR3 protein are joined into one entry that keeps the most common DNA and genes. None of the V and J calls come from the authors' own analysis; TCRdb made them. This sample comprises around 290,000 distinct CDR3 sequences, over 8.5% of them detected only once. The top ten clones comprise 6% to 8.5% of the sample.

This sample was shared with a second study, whose subject was yellow fever vaccine responses in identical twins. As the second study states: According to the authors, in identical twins the way T cells responded to vaccination appeared partly convergent and partly personalized. In the study, vaccine-responding T cell clones were precisely tracked in identical twins.

The sequence came from a woman between 18 and 29 years old in good health. The chain employs TRBV7-3 and TRBJ2-2, with 7 bases matching TRBD2. Specimen: CD8+ T cells sorted from blood. For the CDR3, the sequence is CASSSTVGGNGGELFF. The DNA sequence follows: TGTGCCAGCAGCTCCACCGTGGGGGGGAACGGCGGGGAGCTGTTTTTT.